The clone carrying this T cell receptor beta chain showed up just a few times. These data originate in a study of identical twins. The germline gives CDR1 DFQATT, CDR2 SNEGSKA (reference sequence). CDR3 length equals 14 residues. V lost 6 bases, J lost 3 bases, and 8 bases stayed unmatched. TCRdb used MiXCR to reprocess the 5' RACE reads, holding one entry per CDR3 protein. The data hold 1.5 million to 2 million distinct CDR3 sequences, with around a third observed a single time. The origin of this receptor is a newborn girl in good health. The sequencing input was cord blood. V is TRBV20-1 and J is TRBJ1-5; 7 bases map to TRBD1. CDR3 sequence reads: CSATTGDFNQPQHF. CDR3 sequence (DNA): TGCAGTGCCACAACAGGGGACTTCAATCAGCCCCAGCATTTT.